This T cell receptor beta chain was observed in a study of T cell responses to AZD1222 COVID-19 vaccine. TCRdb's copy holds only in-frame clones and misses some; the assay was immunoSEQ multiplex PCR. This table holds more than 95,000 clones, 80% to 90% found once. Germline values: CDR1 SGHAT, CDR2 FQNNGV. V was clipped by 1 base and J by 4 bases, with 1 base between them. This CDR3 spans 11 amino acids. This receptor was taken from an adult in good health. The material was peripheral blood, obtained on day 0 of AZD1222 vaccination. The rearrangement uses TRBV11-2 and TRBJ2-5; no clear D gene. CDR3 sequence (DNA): TGTGCCAGCAGCTTAGCAGAGACCCAGTACTTC. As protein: CASSLAETQYF.